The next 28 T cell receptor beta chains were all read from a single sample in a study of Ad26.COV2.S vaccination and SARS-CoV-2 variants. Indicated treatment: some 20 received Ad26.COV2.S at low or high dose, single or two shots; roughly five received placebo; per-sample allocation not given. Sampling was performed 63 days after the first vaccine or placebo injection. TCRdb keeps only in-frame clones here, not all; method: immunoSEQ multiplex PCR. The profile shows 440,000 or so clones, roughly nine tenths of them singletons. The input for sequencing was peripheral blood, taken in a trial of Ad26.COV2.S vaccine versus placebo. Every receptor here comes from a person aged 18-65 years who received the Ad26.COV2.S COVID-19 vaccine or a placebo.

The CDR3 protein is CASSPSEGADTQYF. CDR3 nucleotides: TGTGCCAGCAGCCCCTCAGAGGGGGCAGATACGCAGTATTTT. The chain links TRBV13 to TRBJ2-3; tentative D call: TRBD1 (6 bases). V gave up 5 bases and J gave up 4 bases, with 13 bases separating them. This CDR3 is built from 14 residues. The germline V gene has CDR1 PRHDT and CDR2 FYEKMQ (reference sequence).

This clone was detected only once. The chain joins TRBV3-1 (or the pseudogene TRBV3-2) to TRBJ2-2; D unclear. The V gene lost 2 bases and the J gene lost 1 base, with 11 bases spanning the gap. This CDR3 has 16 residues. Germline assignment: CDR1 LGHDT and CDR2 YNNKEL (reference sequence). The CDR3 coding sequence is TGTGCCAGCAGCCAATTGCTGGAAGGGAACACCGGGGAGCTGTTTTTT. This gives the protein CASSQLLEGNTGELFF.

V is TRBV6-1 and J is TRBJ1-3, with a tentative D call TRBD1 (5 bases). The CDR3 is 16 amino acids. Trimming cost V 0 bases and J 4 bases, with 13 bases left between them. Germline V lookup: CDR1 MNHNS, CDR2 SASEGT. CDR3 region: CASSEALGGLGNTIYF. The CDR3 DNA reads TGTGCCAGCAGTGAAGCGCTGGGGGGATTGGGAAACACCATATATTTT.

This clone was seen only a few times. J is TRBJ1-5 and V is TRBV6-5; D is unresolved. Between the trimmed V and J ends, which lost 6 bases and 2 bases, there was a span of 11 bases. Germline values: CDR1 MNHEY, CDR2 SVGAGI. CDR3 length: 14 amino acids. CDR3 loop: CASRDRLGNQPQHF. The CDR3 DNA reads TGTGCCAGCAGGGACCGACTGGGCAATCAGCCCCAGCATTTT.

CDR3: CASSLGTGELFF. The CDR3 DNA reads TGTGCCAGCAGCCTCGGGACCGGGGAGCTGTTTTTT. The chain has TRBV11-2 and TRBJ2-2, with D hard to call. The CDR3 runs 12 residues. V was pared by 5 bases and J by 5 bases, with 6 bases between. In germline, CDR1 is SGHAT, CDR2 FQNNGV.

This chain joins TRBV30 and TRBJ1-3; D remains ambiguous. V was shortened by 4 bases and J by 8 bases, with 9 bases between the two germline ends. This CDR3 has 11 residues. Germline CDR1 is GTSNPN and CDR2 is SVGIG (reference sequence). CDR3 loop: CAWKFRDTIYF. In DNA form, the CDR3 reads TGTGCCTGGAAGTTCCGTGACACCATATATTTT.

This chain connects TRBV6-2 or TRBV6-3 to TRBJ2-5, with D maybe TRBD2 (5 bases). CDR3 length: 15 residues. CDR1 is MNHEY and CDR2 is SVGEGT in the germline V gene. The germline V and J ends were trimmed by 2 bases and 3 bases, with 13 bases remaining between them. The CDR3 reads CASSYDEGVEETQYF. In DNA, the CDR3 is TGTGCCAGCAGTTACGACGAGGGCGTCGAAGAGACCCAGTACTTC.

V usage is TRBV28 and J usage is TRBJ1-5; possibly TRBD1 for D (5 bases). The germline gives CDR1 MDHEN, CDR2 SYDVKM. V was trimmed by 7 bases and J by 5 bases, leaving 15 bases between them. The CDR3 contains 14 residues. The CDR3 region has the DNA TGTGCCAGCAACCTGCCCCGCAGGGATCAGCCCCAGCATTTT. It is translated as CASNLPRRDQPQHF.

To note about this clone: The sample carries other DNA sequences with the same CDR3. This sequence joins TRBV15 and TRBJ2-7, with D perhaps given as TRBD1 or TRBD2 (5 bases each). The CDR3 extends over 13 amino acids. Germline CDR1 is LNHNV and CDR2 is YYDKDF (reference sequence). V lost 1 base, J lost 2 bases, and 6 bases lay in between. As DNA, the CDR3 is TGTGCCACCAGCAGAGGGGGGACCTACGAGCAGTACTTC. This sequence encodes CATSRGGTYEQYF.

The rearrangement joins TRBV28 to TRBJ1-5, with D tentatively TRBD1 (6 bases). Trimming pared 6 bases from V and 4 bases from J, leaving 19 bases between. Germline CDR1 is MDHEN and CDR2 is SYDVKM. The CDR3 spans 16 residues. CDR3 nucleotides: TGTGCCAGCAGGCTGTTCAGGGGCGGCGGGAATCAGCCCCAGCATTTT. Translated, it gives CASRLFRGGGNQPQHF.

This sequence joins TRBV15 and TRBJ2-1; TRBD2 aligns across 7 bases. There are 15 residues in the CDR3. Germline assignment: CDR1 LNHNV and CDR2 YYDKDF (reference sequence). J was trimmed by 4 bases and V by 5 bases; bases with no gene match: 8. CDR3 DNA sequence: TGTGCCACCAGCTCCCGGGACTATCTTTACAATGAGCAGTTCTTC. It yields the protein CATSSRDYLYNEQFF.

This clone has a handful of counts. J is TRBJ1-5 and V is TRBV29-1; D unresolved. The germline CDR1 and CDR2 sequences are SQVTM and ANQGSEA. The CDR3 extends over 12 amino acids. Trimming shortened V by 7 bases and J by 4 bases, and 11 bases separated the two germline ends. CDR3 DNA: TGCAGCGCTAAGGCCCGAAATCAGCCCCAGCATTTT. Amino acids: CSAKARNQPQHF.

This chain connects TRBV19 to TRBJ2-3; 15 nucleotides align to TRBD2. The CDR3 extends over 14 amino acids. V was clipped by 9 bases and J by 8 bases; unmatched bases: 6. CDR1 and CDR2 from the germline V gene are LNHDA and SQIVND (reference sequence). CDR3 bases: TGTGCCAGCCGGACTAGCGGGGGGGCCGGTACGCAGTATTTT. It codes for CASRTSGGAGTQYF.

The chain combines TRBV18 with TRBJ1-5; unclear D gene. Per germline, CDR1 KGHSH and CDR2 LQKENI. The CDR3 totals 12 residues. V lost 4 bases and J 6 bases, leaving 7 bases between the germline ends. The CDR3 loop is CASSLGVQPQHF. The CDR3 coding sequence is TGTGCCAGCTCACTAGGAGTTCAGCCCCAGCATTTT.

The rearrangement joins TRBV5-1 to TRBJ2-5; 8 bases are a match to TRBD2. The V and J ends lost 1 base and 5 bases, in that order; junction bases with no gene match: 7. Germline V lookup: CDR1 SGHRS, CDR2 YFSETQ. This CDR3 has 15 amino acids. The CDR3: CASSLSGTSRETQYF. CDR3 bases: TGCGCCAGCAGCTTGTCCGGGACTAGTCGGGAGACCCAGTACTTC.

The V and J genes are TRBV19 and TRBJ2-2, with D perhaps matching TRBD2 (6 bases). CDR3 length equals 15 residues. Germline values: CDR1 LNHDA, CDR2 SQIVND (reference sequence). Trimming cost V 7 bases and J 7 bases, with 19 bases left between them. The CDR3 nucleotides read TGTGCCAGTATGGTCGTGTTGGAGGGTGGCGGGGAGCTGTTTTTT. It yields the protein CASMVVLEGGGELFF.

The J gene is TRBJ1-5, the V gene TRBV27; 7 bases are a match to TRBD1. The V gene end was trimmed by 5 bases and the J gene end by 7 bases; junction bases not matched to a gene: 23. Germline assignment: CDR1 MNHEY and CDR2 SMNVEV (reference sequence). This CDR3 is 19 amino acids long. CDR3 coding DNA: TGTGCCAGCAGTCTCCGAAAACAAGAAGGGGGCGCGTCACAGCAGCCCCAGCATTTT. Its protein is CASSLRKQEGGASQQPQHF.

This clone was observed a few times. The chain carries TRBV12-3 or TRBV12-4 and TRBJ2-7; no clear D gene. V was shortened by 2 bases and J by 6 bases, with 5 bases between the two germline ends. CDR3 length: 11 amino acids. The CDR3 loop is CASSLRREQYF. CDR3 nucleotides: TGTGCCAGCAGTTTACGCCGCGAGCAGTACTTC.

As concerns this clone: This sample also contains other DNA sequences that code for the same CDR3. The CDR3 DNA reads as TGTGCCAGCAGCCGTGGGGGCTCTGGAAACACCATATATTTT. Its protein is CASSRGGSGNTIYF. This rearrangement joins TRBV27 to TRBJ1-3; tentatively, D is TRBD1 (5 bases). The V end lost 6 bases, the J end lost 0 bases, and 9 bases lay between the germline ends. The CDR3 loop spans 14 amino acids. Germline V gene data show CDR1 as MNHEY and CDR2 as SMNVEV (reference sequence).

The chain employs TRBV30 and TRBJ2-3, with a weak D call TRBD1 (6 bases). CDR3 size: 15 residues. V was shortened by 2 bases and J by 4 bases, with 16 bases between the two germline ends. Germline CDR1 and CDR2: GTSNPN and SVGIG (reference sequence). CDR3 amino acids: CAWSTKGVSPDTQYF. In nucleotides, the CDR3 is TGTGCCTGGAGTACAAAGGGGGTCTCCCCAGATACGCAGTATTTT.

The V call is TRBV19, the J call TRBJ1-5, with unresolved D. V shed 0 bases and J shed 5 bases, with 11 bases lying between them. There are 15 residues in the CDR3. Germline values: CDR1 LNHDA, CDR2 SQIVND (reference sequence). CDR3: CASSIERGLYQPQHF. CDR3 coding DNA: TGTGCCAGTAGTATAGAGAGAGGGCTTTATCAGCCCCAGCATTTT.

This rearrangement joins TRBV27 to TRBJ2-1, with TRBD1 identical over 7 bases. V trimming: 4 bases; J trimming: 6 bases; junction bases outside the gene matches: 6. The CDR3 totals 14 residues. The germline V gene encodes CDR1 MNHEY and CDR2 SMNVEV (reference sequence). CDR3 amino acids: CASSSRTGINEQFF. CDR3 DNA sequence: TGTGCCAGCAGTTCACGGACAGGCATCAATGAGCAGTTCTTC.

The chain's CDR3 is CASTRDGGYGYTF. CDR3 sequence (DNA): TGTGCCAGCACCCGGGACGGAGGCTATGGCTACACCTTC. The chain uses TRBV6-5 and TRBJ1-2; maybe TRBD1 (5 bases). This CDR3 contains 13 residues. Trimming removed 7 bases at V and 4 bases at J, with 13 bases between. CDR1 is MNHEY, CDR2 SVGAGI, per germline.

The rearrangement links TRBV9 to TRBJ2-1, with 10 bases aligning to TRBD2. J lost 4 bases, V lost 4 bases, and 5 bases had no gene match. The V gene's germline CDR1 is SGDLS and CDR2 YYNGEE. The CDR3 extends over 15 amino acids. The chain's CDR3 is CASSPGTSVYNEQFF. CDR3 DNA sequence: TGTGCCAGCAGCCCAGGGACTAGCGTATACAATGAGCAGTTCTTC.

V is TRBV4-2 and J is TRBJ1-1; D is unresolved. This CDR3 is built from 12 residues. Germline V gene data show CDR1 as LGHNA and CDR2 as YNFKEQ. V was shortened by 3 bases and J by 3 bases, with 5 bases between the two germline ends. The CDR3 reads CASSHTYTEAFF. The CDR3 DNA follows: TGTGCCAGCAGCCACACATACACTGAAGCTTTCTTT.

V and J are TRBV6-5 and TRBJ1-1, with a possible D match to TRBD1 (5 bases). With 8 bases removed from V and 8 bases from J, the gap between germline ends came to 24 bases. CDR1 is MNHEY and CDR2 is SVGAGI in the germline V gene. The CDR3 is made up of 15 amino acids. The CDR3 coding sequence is TGTGCCAGCTGCCCAATCGGGGACGTCCGCGCCGAAGCTTTCTTT. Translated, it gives CASCPIGDVRAEAFF.

The CDR3 nucleotides read TGTGCCAGCACTGACAGGGATTGGGGAGAGACCCAGTACTTC. Residues: CASTDRDWGETQYF. This chain uses TRBV7-9 with TRBJ2-5; 7 nucleotides agree with TRBD1. V lost 7 bases and J lost 4; bases outside the gene matches: 9. This CDR3 has 14 amino acids. Germline values: CDR1 SEHNR, CDR2 FQNEAQ (reference sequence).

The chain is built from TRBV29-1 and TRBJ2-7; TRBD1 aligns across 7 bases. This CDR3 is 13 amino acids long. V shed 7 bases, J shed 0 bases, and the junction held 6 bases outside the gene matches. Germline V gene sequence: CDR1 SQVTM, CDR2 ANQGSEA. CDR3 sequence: CSAGQADSYEQYF. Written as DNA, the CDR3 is TGCAGCGCTGGACAGGCCGACTCCTACGAGCAGTACTTC.